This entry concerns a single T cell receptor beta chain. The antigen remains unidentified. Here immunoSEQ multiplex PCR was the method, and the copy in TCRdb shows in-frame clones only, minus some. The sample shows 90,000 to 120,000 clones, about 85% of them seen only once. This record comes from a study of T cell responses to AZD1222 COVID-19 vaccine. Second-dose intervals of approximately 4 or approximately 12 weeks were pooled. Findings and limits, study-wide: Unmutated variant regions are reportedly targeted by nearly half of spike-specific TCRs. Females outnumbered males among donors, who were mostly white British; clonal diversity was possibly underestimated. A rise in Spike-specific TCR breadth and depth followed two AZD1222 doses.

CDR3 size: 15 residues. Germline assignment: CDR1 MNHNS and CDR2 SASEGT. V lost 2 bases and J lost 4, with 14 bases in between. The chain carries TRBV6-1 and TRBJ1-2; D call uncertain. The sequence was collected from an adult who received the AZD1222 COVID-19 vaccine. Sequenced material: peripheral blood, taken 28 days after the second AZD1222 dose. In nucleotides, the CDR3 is TGTGCCAGCAGTGAACCTCTCGAGGATTTCTATGGCTACACCTTC. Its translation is CASSEPLEDFYGYTF.